These 26 T cell receptor beta chains originate from one sample sequenced in a study of blood T cell repertoires in COVID-19. Some clones are missing from TCRdb's copy, which holds only in-frame ones; the method was immunoSEQ multiplex PCR. The sample lists roughly 200,000 clones, 80% to 90% occurring once. The sequenced sample consisted of peripheral blood. All receptors derive from a human donor with active or convalescent COVID-19. The donor label of this sample is uncertain.

V gene TRBV5-4 combines with J gene TRBJ2-5, with a possible D match to TRBD2 (5 bases). Germline CDR1 reads SGHNT; CDR2 reads YYREEE (reference sequence). Trimming cost V 4 bases and J 2 bases, with 12 bases left between them. The CDR3 contains 14 residues. The chain's CDR3 is CASSLASSQETQYF. CDR3 nucleotide sequence: TGTGCCAGCAGCCTAGCCTCGTCTCAAGAGACCCAGTACTTC.

CDR3: CASSPPRGSTEAFF. CDR3 nucleotides: TGTGCCAGCAGTCCCCCTAGGGGGAGCACTGAAGCTTTCTTT. The chain combines TRBV2 with TRBJ1-1; TRBD1 is a possible D gene (6 bases). V was shortened by 5 bases and J by 4 bases, with 14 bases between the two germline ends. Germline V gene sequence: CDR1 SNHLY, CDR2 FYNNEI. CDR3 length: 14 amino acids.

The V gene is TRBV5-4, the J gene TRBJ2-1; 14 bases fit TRBD2. V was clipped by 0 bases and J by 8 bases; unmatched bases: 4. Germline-derived CDR1 and CDR2 are SGHNT and YYREEE (reference sequence). The CDR3 totals 16 residues. CDR3 coding DNA: TGTGCCAGCAGCTTGGCCTCGGGACTAGCGGGAGATGAGCAGTTCTTC. Translated, it gives CASSLASGLAGDEQFF.

The count of this clone is one. The chain links TRBV9 to TRBJ2-3, with 10 positions matching TRBD2. CDR3 length: 15 amino acids. The germline CDR1 and CDR2 sequences are SGDLS and YYNGEE. The junction had 6 bases not matched to a gene; V was cut back by 4 bases and J by 4 bases. This chain's CDR3 is CASSNSGRAADTQYF. CDR3 sequence (DNA): TGTGCCAGCAGCAACAGCGGGAGGGCCGCAGATACGCAGTATTTT.

The chain uses TRBV30 and TRBJ1-5, with 11 bases that match TRBD1. J gave up 7 bases and V 1 base, and 9 bases lay outside the gene matches. Germline assignment: CDR1 GTSNPN and CDR2 SVGIG (reference sequence). This CDR3 contains 16 residues. In DNA, the CDR3 is TGTGCCTGGAGTGGCCCGGGACAGGGGGATTGGCAGCCCCAGCATTTT. It specifies CAWSGPGQGDWQPQHF.

This clone showed up many times. V and J are TRBV4-2 and TRBJ2-1; 10 nucleotides match TRBD2. The CDR3 length is 16 residues. Germline V gene lookup returns CDR1 LGHNA and CDR2 YNFKEQ. Trimming took 4 bases from V and 4 from J; bases not matched to a gene: 7. For the CDR3, the DNA is TGTGCCAGCAGCCTTAACATAGCGGGGGGATACAATGAGCAGTTCTTC. Translating it yields CASSLNIAGGYNEQFF.

The CDR3 region has the DNA TGCGCCAGCAGCTTTCAGCAGGGGGTCGCCACTGAAGCTTTCTTT. Its protein product is CASSFQQGVATEAFF. The gene calls are TRBV5-1 and TRBJ1-1; 7 bases fit TRBD1. CDR3 length: 15 amino acids. The V segment lost 2 bases and the J segment 4 bases; nucleotides outside the gene matches: 8. The germline CDR1 and CDR2 sequences are SGHRS and YFSETQ.

This rearrangement joins TRBV27 to TRBJ2-3, with D perhaps TRBD1 (5 bases). The germline CDR1 and CDR2 sequences are MNHEY and SMNVEV (reference sequence). V was pared by 1 base and J by 6 bases, with 14 bases between. The CDR3 length is 15 residues. This chain's CDR3 is CASSLWGGQRDTQYF. The CDR3 DNA follows: TGTGCCAGCAGTTTATGGGGCGGCCAAAGGGATACGCAGTATTTT.

V gene TRBV24-1 combines with J gene TRBJ2-3, with 7 nucleotides matching TRBD1. Germline V gene data show CDR1 as KGHDR and CDR2 as SFDVKD. Trimming at V came to 6 bases and at J to 1 base, leaving 6 bases not matched to a gene. The length of the CDR3 is 15 residues. This CDR3 is CATSLTRGRTDTQYF. The CDR3 DNA is TGTGCCACCAGTCTGACGAGGGGGCGCACAGATACGCAGTATTTT.

This clone was seen more than once but under ten times. This chain links TRBV6-1 with TRBJ2-5; 8 nucleotides agree with TRBD2. CDR3 length: 17 amino acids. Looked up from germline, CDR1 is MNHNS and CDR2 is SASEGT. V was pared by 0 bases and J by 2 bases, with 8 bases of the junction left unmatched. The CDR3 nucleotides read TGTGCCAGCAGTGAAGCCGCCAGTGCGGGGGGTCAAGAGACCCAGTACTTC. Protein sequence: CASSEAASAGGQETQYF.

The chain links TRBV9 to TRBJ2-1; 9 bases map to TRBD2. Trimming at V came to 0 bases and at J to 14 bases, leaving 6 bases not matched to a gene. Germline lookup yields CDR1 SGDLS and CDR2 YYNGEE. This CDR3 contains 13 residues. CDR3 nucleotide sequence: TGTGCCAGCAGCGTAGTAGCGGGGGAGCGGAAGTTCTTC. Translating it yields CASSVVAGERKFF.

There are a few counts of this clone. V usage is TRBV7-3 and J usage is TRBJ1-2; D is ambiguous. In germline, CDR1 is SGHTA, CDR2 FQGTGA. Trimming pared 6 bases from V and 10 bases from J, leaving 18 bases between. This CDR3 region has 13 residues. The CDR3 DNA sequence: TGTGCCAGCAGTATCGCCAATGAGGAGGACTACACCTTC. Encoded protein: CASSIANEEDYTF.

The chain uses TRBV21-1 and TRBJ2-1; the table names TRBD2, a call not compared with the DNA. TRBV21-1 is a listed pseudogene. The CDR3 is made up of 17 amino acids. CDR3 sequence: CASSKVYDGRWYNEQFF. The CDR3, as DNA: TGTGCCAGCAGCAAAGTATACGATGGTCGGTGGTACAATGAGCAGTTCTTC.

V gene TRBV5-6 combines with J gene TRBJ2-7; TRBD1 might be the D (6 bases). The germline CDR1 and CDR2 sequences are SGHDT and YYEEEE. The CDR3 runs to 12 residues. Trimming took 4 bases from V and 4 from J, leaving 9 bases between them. As DNA, the CDR3 is TGTGCCAGCAGCCTTACAGGGTACGAGCAGTACTTC. Amino acids: CASSLTGYEQYF.

The chain couples TRBV30 to TRBJ2-1, with 7 bases matching TRBD2. The ends lost 3 bases at V and 4 bases at J; junction bases unmatched: 0. This CDR3 is 12 amino acids long. Germline-derived CDR1 and CDR2 are GTSNPN and SVGIG (reference sequence). CDR3 coding DNA: TGTGCCTGGAGCGGGGGGTACAATGAGCAGTTCTTC. It encodes CAWSGGYNEQFF.

The chain is built from TRBV18 and TRBJ2-7, with D possibly matching TRBD1 (5 bases). CDR1 is KGHSH, CDR2 LQKENI, per germline. V was clipped by 6 bases and J by 5 bases, with 11 bases between them. This CDR3 comprises 12 residues. CDR3 coding DNA: TGTGCCAGCTCGGCAGGCAGGGACGAGCAGTACTTC. Amino acids: CASSAGRDEQYF.

The rearrangement joins TRBV2 to TRBJ2-5; 8 bases line up with TRBD1. CDR1 and CDR2 (germline): SNHLY, FYNNEI. The CDR3 spans 15 residues. Trimming removed 5 bases from V and 6 bases from J; junction bases left unmatched: 11. The DNA of the CDR3 is TGTGCCAGCAGTTACGGACAGGGTAAATGGAAGACCCAGTACTTC. It specifies CASSYGQGKWKTQYF. Using reference TRBV2 and TRBJ2-5 for the parts outside the CDR3, the full variable domain is EPEVTQTPSHQVTQMGQEVILRCVPISNHLYFYWYRQILGQKVEFLVSFYNNEISEKSEIFDDQFSVERPDGSNFTLKIRSTKLEDSAMYFCASSYGQGKWKTQYFGPGTRLLVL.

V gene TRBV11-2 combines with J gene TRBJ1-1, with D perhaps matching TRBD1 (5 bases). Trimming shortened V by 5 bases and J by 0 bases, and 13 bases separated the two germline ends. There are 15 residues in the CDR3. The germline V gene encodes CDR1 SGHAT and CDR2 FQNNGV. DNA for the CDR3: TGTGCCAGCAGCCCGGGGGGTTCCCTGAACACTGAAGCTTTCTTT. Its translation is CASSPGGSLNTEAFF.

The rearrangement uses TRBV5-6 and TRBJ2-1; 8 bases are shared with TRBD2. This CDR3 contains 15 residues. The V gene end was trimmed by 0 bases and the J gene end by 3 bases; junction bases not matched to a gene: 2. CDR1 and CDR2 from the germline V gene are SGHDT and YYEEEE. This CDR3 is CASSLAGGYYNEQFF. CDR3 DNA: TGTGCCAGCAGCTTGGCGGGGGGGTACTACAATGAGCAGTTCTTC.

CDR3 protein: CASSLGQGYTEAFF. CDR3 in DNA: TGTGCCAGCAGCTTAGGACAGGGGTACACTGAAGCTTTCTTT. V and J are TRBV7-2 and TRBJ1-1, with TRBD1 matching over 8 bases. The CDR3 has 14 residues. Germline assignment: CDR1 SGHTA and CDR2 FQGNSA. V shed 1 base and J 3 bases; nucleotides not matched to a gene: 1.

CDR3 residues: CASSPQIADRKETQYF. For the CDR3, the DNA is TGTGCCAGCTCACCCCAAATCGCGGACAGAAAAGAGACCCAGTACTTC. The chain recombines TRBV18 with TRBJ2-5, with a tentative D call TRBD1 (6 bases). Germline V gene sequence: CDR1 KGHSH, CDR2 LQKENI. This CDR3 comprises 16 residues. Trimming took 3 bases from V and 3 from J, leaving 17 bases between them.

V is TRBV11-2 and J is TRBJ2-3, with 10 positions matching TRBD2. The germline V gene encodes CDR1 SGHAT and CDR2 FQNNGV. The CDR3 extends over 16 amino acids. V was pared by 3 bases and J by 0 bases, with 3 bases of the junction left unmatched. The CDR3 sequence is CASSFLAGGSTDTQYF. The DNA for the CDR3 is TGTGCCAGCAGCTTCTTAGCGGGAGGAAGCACAGATACGCAGTATTTT.

V gene TRBV2 combines with J gene TRBJ2-1; possibly TRBD2 for D (5 bases). The CDR3 consists of 12 residues. V was clipped by 6 bases and J by 7 bases, with 10 bases between them. Germline assignment: CDR1 SNHLY and CDR2 FYNNEI. In DNA, the CDR3 is TGTGCCAGCAGGCAGCGGCCTAATGAGCAGTTCTTC. Its translation: CASRQRPNEQFF.

Note on this clone: This sample includes further DNA sequences coding for the same CDR3. V gene TRBV5-4 combines with J gene TRBJ2-3, with D possibly TRBD2 on 6 matching bases. Looked up from germline, CDR1 is SGHNT and CDR2 is YYREEE (reference sequence). The V end lost 0 bases, the J end lost 1 base, and 9 bases lay between the germline ends. The CDR3 totals 15 residues. DNA of the CDR3: TGTGCCAGCAGCTTGGCAGGAGGGGGCACAGATACGCAGTATTTT. Translation gives CASSLAGGGTDTQYF.

This chain uses TRBV21-1 with TRBJ1-5. TRBV21-1 is assigned pseudogene status. The CDR3 covers 13 residues. CDR3 nucleotides: TGTGCCAGCAGCATGGAGGGCAATCAGCCCCAGCATTTT. Translating gives CASSMEGNQPQHF.

This chain links TRBV5-4 with TRBJ2-4, with 9 bases lining up with TRBD2. Germline CDR1 SGHNT, CDR2 YYREEE (reference sequence). V trimming: 1 base; J trimming: 1 base; junction bases outside the gene matches: 9. The CDR3 sequence is 18 residues long. In nucleotides, the CDR3 is TGTGCCAGCAGCTTGCGTAGCGGGAGCGTGAAGGCCAAAAACATTCAGTACTTC. It specifies CASSLRSGSVKAKNIQYF.